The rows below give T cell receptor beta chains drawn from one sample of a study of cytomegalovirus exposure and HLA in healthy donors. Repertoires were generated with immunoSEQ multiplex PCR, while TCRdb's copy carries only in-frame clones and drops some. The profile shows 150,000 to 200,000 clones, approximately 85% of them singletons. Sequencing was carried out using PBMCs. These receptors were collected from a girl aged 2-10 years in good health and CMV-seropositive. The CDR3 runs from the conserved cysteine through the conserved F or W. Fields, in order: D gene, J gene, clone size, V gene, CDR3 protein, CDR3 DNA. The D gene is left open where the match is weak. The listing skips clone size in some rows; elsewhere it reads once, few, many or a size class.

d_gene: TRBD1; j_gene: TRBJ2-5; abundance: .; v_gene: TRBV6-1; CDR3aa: CASSSRDRGRETQYF; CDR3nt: TGTGCCAGCAGTTCCCGGGACAGGGGGCGGGAGACCCAGTACTTC
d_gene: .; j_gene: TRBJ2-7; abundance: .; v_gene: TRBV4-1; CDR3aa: CASSQGVRDEQYF; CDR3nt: TGCGCCAGCAGCCAAGGTGTGCGGGACGAGCAGTACTTC
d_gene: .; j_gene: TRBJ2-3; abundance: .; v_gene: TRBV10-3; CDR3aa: CAILRGPGTDTQYF; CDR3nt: TGTGCCATTCTCAGGGGACCAGGCACAGATACGCAGTATTTT
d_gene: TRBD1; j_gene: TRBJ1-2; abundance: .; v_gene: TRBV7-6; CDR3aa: CASILDRGDGYTF; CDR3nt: TGTGCCAGCATCTTGGACAGGGGAGATGGCTACACCTTC
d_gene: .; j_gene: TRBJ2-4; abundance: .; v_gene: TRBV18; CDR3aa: CASSPPQGSKNIQYF; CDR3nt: TGTGCCAGCTCACCACCACAGGGCTCCAAAAACATTCAGTACTTC
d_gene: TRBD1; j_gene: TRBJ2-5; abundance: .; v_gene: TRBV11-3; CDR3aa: CASSLDGTAQETQYF; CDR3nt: TGTGCCAGCAGCTTAGATGGGACAGCTCAAGAGACCCAGTACTTC
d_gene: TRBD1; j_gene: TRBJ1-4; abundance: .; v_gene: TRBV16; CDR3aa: CASSGKDRGDEKLFF; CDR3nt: TGTGCCAGCAGTGGAAAGGACAGGGGGGACGAAAAACTGTTTTTT
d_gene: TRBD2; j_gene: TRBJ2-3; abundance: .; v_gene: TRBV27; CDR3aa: CASSLASGRNTQYF; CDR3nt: TGTGCCAGCAGTTTGGCTAGCGGGAGAAATACGCAGTATTTT
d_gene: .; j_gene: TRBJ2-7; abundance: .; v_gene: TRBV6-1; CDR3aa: CASSVLGGGASPYF; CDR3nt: TGTGCCAGCAGTGTCCTCGGGGGAGGAGCTTCCCCGTACTTC
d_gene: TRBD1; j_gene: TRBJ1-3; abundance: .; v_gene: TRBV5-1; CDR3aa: CASSHSFPQGVTGNTIYF; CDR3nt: TGCGCCAGCAGCCACTCGTTTCCACAGGGGGTAACTGGAAACACCATATATTTT
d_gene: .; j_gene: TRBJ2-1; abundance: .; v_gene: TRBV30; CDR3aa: CAWSHLASVYNEQFF; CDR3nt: TGTGCCTGGAGCCACCTAGCGTCGGTCTACAATGAGCAGTTCTTC
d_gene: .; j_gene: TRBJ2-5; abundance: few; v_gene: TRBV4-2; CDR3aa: CASSQISGEETQYF; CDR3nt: TGTGCCAGCAGCCAGATTAGCGGAGAAGAGACCCAGTACTTC
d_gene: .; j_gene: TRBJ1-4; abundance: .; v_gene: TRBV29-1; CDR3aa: CSVEMEEREKLFF; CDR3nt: TGCAGCGTTGAAATGGAAGAGCGTGAAAAACTGTTTTTT
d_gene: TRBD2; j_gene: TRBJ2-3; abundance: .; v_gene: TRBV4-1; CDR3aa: CASSQEGLAGADTQYF; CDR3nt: TGCGCCAGCAGCCAAGAAGGCCTAGCGGGAGCAGATACGCAGTATTTT
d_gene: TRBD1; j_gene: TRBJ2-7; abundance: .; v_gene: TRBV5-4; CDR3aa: CASSQQGGPYEQYF; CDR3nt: TGTGCCAGCAGCCAACAGGGGGGACCCTACGAGCAGTACTTC
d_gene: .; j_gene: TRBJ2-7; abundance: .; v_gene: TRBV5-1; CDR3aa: CASSLGGHSSYEQYF; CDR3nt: TGCGCCAGCAGCTTGGGGGGACACAGCTCCTACGAGCAGTACTTC
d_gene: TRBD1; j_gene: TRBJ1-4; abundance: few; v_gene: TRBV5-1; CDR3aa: CASSALTGGSEKLFF; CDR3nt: TGCGCCAGCAGCGCACTAACAGGGGGAAGTGAAAAACTGTTTTTT